The rows below give T cell receptor beta chains drawn from one sample of a study of response to subunit inactivated influenza vaccine. TCRdb re-derived calls from the RT-PCR reads in MiXCR, one entry per CDR3 protein. The profile shows 500,000 to 600,000 distinct CDR3 sequences, more than 15% of them singletons. The material sequenced was CD4+ T cells sorted from PBMCs, taken 23 to 25 months after vaccination. The receptors shown here come from a man between 50 and 75 years old who received an inactivated influenza vaccine. Each CDR3 is given with its conserved first and last residue. A D gene is named only where the DNA matches it firmly. Part of the rows lack a size; the others show once, few, many or a class for expanded clones.

V gene	J gene	clone size	D gene	CDR3 DNA	CDR3 protein
TRBV7-2	TRBJ2-7	.	TRBD2	TGTGCCAGCAGCTTGACTAGCGGGAGGGGCGAGCAGTACTTC	CASSLTSGRGEQYF
TRBV5-6	TRBJ1-1	many	.	TGTGCCAGCAGCTTGGCCCGAGGGGGCACTGAAGCTTTCTTT	CASSLARGGTEAFF
TRBV29-1	TRBJ2-3	.	.	TGCAGCGTTGAAGCCAACCTAAGGGATACGCAGTATTTT	CSVEANLRDTQYF
TRBV10-3	TRBJ2-5	few	.	TGTGCCACCAAAGCCAGGACAGCCTTCCAAGAGACCCAGTACTTC	CATKARTAFQETQYF
TRBV12-3/TRBV12-4	TRBJ1-1	many	.	TGTGCCAGCAGTCAACCGGGCCTTGAAGCTTTCTTT	CASSQPGLEAFF
TRBV20-1	TRBJ2-1	.	TRBD2	TGCGTTAGCCTAGCGGGATCCTACAATGAGCAGTTCTTC	CVSLAGSYNEQFF
TRBV5-1	TRBJ2-7	few	.	TGCGCCAGCAGCCCGGGACTCCGGGACTCCCTCCACGAGCAGTACTTC	CASSPGLRDSLHEQYF
TRBV20-1	TRBJ1-1	.	.	TGCAGTGCTACCAGACAGGCCGCTGTCTCTGAAGCTTTCTTT	CSATRQAAVSEAFF
TRBV20-1	TRBJ2-7	.	TRBD1	TGCAGTGCATACTGGGCAGGGGGCCGCGAGCAGTACTTC	CSAYWAGGREQYF
TRBV29-1	TRBJ1-1	.	TRBD1	TGCAGCGTTAGTCAGGGGGCGAGAACTGAAGCTTTCTTT	CSVSQGARTEAFF
TRBV6-5	TRBJ2-3	few	TRBD1	TGTGCCAGCAGTTTAACAGGGGAAGGAAATACGCAGTATTTT	CASSLTGEGNTQYF
TRBV11-2	TRBJ1-1	few	.	TGTGCCAGCAGACGACAGGTGAACACTGAAGCTTTCTTT	CASRRQVNTEAFF
TRBV5-4	TRBJ2-1	.	.	TGTGCCAGCAGCCCTCTGGTCGGCAATGAGCAGTTCTTC	CASSPLVGNEQFF
TRBV7-9	TRBJ2-1	many	.	TGTGCCAGCAGTTCAAATGGACAGAACAATGAGCAGTTCTTC	CASSSNGQNNEQFF
TRBV6-1	TRBJ2-3	once	.	TGTGCCAGCAACGAGGGGAACGGGTATACGCAGTATTTT	CASNEGNGYTQYF
TRBV24-1	TRBJ2-3	few	TRBD1	TGTGCCACCTCAAGCCGACAGGGGGATTCCACAGATACGCAGTATTTT	CATSSRQGDSTDTQYF
TRBV20-1	TRBJ1-5	.	TRBD1	TGCAGTGCTAACAGGGGGTACAATCAGCCCCAGCATTTT	CSANRGYNQPQHF
TRBV12-3/TRBV12-4	TRBJ1-2	few	TRBD1	TGTGCCAGCAGTGCCCACAGGGGGCAAGGCTACACCTTC	CASSAHRGQGYTF
TRBV18	TRBJ2-2	few	TRBD1	TGTGCCAGCTCACTTGACAGGGGCCAGAACACCGGGGAGCTGTTTTTT	CASSLDRGQNTGELFF
TRBV20-1	TRBJ1-2	.	.	TGCAGTGCCGTATCCCTGGCCTCCGGCTACACCTTC	CSAVSLASGYTF
TRBV20-1	TRBJ2-3	.	TRBD2	TGCAGTGCTAGGGTGGGACTAGCGGCTTTCACAGATACGCAGTATTTT	CSARVGLAAFTDTQYF
TRBV21-1	TRBJ2-7	.	.	TGTGCCAGCAGCCCCCATGTCCAGGCCTACGAGCAGTACTTC	CASSPHVQAYEQYF
TRBV2	TRBJ2-7	.	TRBD2	TGTGCCAGCAGGAAGACTAGCGGGAGTATCTACGAGCAGTACTTC	CASRKTSGSIYEQYF
TRBV20-1	TRBJ1-2	few	.	TGCAGTGCTAGCGACGGTACGGCCGGGGGTGGCTACACCTTC	CSASDGTAGGGYTF
TRBV20-1	TRBJ2-7	.	.	TGCAGTGCTAGATCCGTCGGGTCTAGCATTACCTACGAGCAGTACTTC	CSARSVGSSITYEQYF